The source of this T cell receptor (beta chain) is a study of prognosis after radiotherapy for stage I lung cancer. Turning to the study itself: Patients received 3 to 5 SBRT fractions with a biologically effective dose of at least 100 Gy.

This clonotype was detected ten times or more. No patient had prior chemotherapy, radiotherapy or other malignancies, and all were node-negative on CT and PET/CT. The study amplified the TCR beta CDR3 region from genomic DNA. This amplification was carried out by two rounds of multiplex PCR. Primers (each specific to one TRBV or TRBJ gene) were used in first-round PCR. TCRdb reprocessed the multiplex PCR reads with MiXCR, giving one entry per CDR3 protein. The profile shows 20,000 to 30,000 distinct CDR3 sequences, 25% to 35% of them singletons. Germline trimming cut 6 bases from V and 8 bases from J; bases unmatched to any gene: 8. The CDR3 loop spans 15 amino acids. CDR1 and CDR2 from the germline V gene are ENHRY and SYGVKD.

The receptor's source is a donor aged 50 or older with non-small cell lung cancer. V is TRBV10-3 and J is TRBJ2-3; 13 bases line up with TRBD2. The input for sequencing was PBMCs, taken before or after stereotactic body radiation therapy (not recorded which). CDR3 sequence reads: CAIRTGLAGEGTQYF. In nucleotides, the CDR3 is TGTGCCATCAGGACCGGACTAGCGGGGGAGGGTACGCAGTATTTT.